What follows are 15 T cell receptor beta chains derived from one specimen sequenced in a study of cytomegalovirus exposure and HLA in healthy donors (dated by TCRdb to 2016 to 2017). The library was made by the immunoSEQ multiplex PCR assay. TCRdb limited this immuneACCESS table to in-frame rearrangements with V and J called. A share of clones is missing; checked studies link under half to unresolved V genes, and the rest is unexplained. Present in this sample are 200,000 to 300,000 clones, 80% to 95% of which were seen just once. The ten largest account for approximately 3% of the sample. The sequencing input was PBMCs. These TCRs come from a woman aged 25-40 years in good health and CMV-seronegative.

CDR3 protein: CASSQVTSGRRNDEQYF. The CDR3 region has the DNA TGCGCCAGCAGCCAAGTCACCAGCGGGAGAAGGAATGACGAGCAGTACTTC. The chain links TRBV4-1 to TRBJ2-7; the match to TRBD2 covers 8 bases. V was clipped by 1 base and J by 5 bases; unmatched bases: 13. The germline CDR1 and CDR2 sequences are MGHRA and YSYEKL. The CDR3 is 17 residues long.

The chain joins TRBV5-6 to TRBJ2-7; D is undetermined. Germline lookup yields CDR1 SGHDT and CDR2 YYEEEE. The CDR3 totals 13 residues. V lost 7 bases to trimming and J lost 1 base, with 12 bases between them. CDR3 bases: TGTGCCAGCTCCCGGGCCGGGTCCTACGAGCAGTACTTC. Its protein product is CASSRAGSYEQYF.

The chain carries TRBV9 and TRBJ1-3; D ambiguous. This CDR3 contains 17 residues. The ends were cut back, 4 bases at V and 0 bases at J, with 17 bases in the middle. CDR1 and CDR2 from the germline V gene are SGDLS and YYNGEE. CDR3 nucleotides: TGTGCCAGCAGCCCCTACGGAGTCTACTACTCTGGAAACACCATATATTTT. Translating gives CASSPYGVYYSGNTIYF.

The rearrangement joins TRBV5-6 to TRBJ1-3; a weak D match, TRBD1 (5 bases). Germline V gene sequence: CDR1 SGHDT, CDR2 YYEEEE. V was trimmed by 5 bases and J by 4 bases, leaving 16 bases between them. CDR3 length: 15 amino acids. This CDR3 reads CASRPLGGTGNTIYF. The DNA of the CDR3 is TGTGCCAGCAGGCCACTGGGGGGAACCGGAAACACCATATATTTT.

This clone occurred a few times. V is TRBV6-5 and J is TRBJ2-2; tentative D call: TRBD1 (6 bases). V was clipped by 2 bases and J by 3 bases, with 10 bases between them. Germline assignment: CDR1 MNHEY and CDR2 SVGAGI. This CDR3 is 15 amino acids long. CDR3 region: CASSYRGTHTGELFF. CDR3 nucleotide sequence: TGTGCCAGCAGTTACAGGGGGACCCACACCGGGGAGCTGTTTTTT.

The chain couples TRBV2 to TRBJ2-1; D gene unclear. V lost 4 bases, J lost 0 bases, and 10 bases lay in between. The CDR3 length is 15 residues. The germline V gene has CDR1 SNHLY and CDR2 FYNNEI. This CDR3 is CASSGVVSSYNEQFF. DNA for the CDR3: TGTGCCAGCAGTGGGGTCGTGAGCTCCTACAATGAGCAGTTCTTC.

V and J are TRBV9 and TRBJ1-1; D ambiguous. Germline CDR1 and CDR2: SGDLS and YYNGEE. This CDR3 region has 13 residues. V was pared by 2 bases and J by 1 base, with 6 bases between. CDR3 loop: CASSVARNTEAFF. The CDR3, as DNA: TGTGCCAGCAGCGTTGCCCGGAACACTGAAGCTTTCTTT.

CDR3 DNA: TGTGCCAGCAGCGAACTAGCTCAGCAAGAGACCCAGTACTTC. Translated: CASSELAQQETQYF. This chain connects TRBV11-3 to TRBJ2-5; the D gene is possibly TRBD2 (6 bases). Germline CDR1 reads SGHNT; CDR2 reads YENEEA. The V gene lost 5 bases and the J gene lost 2 bases, with 12 bases spanning the gap. The CDR3 covers 14 residues.

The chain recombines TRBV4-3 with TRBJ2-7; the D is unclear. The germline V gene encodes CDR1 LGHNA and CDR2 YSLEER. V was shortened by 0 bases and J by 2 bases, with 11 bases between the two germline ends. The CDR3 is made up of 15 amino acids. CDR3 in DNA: TGCGCCAGCAGCCAAGATTTTAACCCGGCCTACGAGCAGTACTTC. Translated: CASSQDFNPAYEQYF.

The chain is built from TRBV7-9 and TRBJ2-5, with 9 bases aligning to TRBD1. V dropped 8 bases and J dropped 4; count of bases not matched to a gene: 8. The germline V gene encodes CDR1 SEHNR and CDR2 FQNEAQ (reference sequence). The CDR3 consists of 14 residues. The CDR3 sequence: CASRTGQGTETQYF. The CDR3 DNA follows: TGTGCCAGCCGAACAGGACAGGGGACAGAGACCCAGTACTTC.

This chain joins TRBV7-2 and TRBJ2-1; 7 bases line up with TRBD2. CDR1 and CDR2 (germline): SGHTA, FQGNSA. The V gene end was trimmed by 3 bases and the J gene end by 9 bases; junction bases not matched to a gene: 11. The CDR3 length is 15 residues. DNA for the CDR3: TGTGCCAGCAGCTTGGGGAGGGCCATAGCCCCTGAGCAGTTCTTC. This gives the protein CASSLGRAIAPEQFF.

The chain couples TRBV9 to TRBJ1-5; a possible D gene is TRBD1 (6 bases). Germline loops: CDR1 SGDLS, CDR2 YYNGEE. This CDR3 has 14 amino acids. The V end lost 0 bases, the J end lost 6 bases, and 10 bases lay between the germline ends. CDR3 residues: CASSVGGPGQPQHF. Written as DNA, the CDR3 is TGTGCCAGCAGCGTAGGGGGGCCAGGTCAGCCCCAGCATTTT.

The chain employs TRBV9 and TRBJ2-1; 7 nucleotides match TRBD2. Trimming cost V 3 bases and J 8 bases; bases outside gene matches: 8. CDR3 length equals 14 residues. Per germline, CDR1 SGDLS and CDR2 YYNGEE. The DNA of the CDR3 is TGTGCCAGCAGCGAGGTGGGAGGGAGCTATGAGCAGTTCTTC. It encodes CASSEVGGSYEQFF.

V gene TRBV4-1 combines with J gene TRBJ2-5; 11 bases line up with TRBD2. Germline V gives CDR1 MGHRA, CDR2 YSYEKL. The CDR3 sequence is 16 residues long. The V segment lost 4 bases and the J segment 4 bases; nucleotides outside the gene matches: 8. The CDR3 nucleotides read TGCGCCAGCAGCCCACCACTAGCGGGAGTGGGAGAGACCCAGTACTTC. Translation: CASSPPLAGVGETQYF.

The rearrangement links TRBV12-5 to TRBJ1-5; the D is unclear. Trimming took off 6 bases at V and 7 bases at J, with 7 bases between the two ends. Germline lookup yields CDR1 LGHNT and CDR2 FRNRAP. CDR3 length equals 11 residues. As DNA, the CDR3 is TGTGCTAGTGGACCTAACCAGCCCCAGCATTTT. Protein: CASGPNQPQHF.